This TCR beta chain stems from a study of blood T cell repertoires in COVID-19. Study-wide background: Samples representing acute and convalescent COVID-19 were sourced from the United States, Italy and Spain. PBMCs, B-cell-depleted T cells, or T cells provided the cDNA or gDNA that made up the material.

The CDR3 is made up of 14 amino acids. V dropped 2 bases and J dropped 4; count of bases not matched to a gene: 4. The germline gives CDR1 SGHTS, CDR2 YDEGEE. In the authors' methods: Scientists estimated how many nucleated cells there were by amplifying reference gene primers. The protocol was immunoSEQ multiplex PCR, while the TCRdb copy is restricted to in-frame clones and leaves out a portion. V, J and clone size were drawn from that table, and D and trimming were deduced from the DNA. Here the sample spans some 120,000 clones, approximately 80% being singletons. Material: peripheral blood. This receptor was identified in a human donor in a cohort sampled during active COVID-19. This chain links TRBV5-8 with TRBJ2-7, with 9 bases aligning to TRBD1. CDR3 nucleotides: TGTGCCAGCAGCTTTTACAGGGGGCAATACGAGCAGTACTTC. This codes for CASSFYRGQYEQYF.